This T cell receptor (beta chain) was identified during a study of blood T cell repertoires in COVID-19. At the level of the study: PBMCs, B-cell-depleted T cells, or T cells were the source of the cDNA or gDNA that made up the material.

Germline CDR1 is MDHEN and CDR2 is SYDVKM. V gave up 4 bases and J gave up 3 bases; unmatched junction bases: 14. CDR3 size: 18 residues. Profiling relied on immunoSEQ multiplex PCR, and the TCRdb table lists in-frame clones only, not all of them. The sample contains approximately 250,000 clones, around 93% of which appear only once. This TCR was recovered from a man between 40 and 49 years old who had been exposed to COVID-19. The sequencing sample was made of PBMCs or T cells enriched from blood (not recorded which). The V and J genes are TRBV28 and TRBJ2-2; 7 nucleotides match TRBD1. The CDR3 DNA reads TGTGCCAGCAGTTGGTCTCTGGACAGGCCGACGGACACCGGGGAGCTGTTTTTT. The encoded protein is CASSWSLDRPTDTGELFF.